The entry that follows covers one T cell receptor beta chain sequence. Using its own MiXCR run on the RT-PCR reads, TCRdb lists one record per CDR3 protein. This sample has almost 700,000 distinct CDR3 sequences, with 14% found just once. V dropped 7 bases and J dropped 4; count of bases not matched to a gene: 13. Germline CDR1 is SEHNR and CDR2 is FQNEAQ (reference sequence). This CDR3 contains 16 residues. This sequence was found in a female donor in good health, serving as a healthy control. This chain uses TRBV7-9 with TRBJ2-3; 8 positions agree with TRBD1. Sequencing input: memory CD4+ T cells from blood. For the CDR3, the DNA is TGTGCCAGCACTAGCCATCAGGGGGCAGGGGCAGATACGCAGTATTTT. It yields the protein CASTSHQGAGADTQYF.